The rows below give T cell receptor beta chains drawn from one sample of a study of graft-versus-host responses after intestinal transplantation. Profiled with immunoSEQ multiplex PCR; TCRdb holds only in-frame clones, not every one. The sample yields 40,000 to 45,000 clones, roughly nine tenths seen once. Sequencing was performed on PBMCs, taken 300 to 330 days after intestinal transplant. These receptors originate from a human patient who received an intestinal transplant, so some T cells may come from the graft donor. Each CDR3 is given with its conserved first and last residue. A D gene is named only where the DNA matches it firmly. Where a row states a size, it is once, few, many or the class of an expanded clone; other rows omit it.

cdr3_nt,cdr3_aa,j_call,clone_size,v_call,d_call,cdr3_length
TGCAGCGTTGATGGCAGGGTAAACACAGATACGCAGTATTTT,CSVDGRVNTDTQYF,TRBJ2-3,few,TRBV29-1,-,14
TGTGCCAGCAGTGAAAGCGGGGGGGCCGGGGAGACCCAGTACTTC,CASSESGGAGETQYF,TRBJ2-5,once,TRBV6-4,TRBD2,15
TGTGCTAGTGGTTTGGTGACAGCGGGGGATCCGTTCTTC,CASGLVTAGDPFF,TRBJ2-1,-,TRBV12-5,TRBD2,13
TGTGCCAGCAGTGAAGGAGGACAGGGGGCTTATGAGCAGTTCTTC,CASSEGGQGAYEQFF,TRBJ2-1,-,TRBV2,TRBD1,15
TGTGCCAGCAGTGAGAGACAGGGGGCTGAAGCTTTCTTT,CASSERQGAEAFF,TRBJ1-1,-,TRBV2,TRBD1,13
TGTGCCAGCTCACCAAGGGACAGATTCACCGAGGAGCTGTTTTTT,CASSPRDRFTEELFF,TRBJ2-2,-,TRBV18,TRBD1,15
TGTGCCATCAGTGAGTTGCGGGCCCACGAGCAGTACTTC,CAISELRAHEQYF,TRBJ2-7,-,TRBV10-3,-,13
TGTGCCAGCAGTTTAGGTTCGTCGGCACCCTACGAGCAGTACTTC,CASSLGSSAPYEQYF,TRBJ2-7,-,TRBV28,-,15
TGTGCCAGCAGCCTACTAGCGGGGGGGCCATCTGAGCAGTTCTTC,CASSLLAGGPSEQFF,TRBJ2-1,once,TRBV6-4,TRBD2,15
TGTGCCAGCAGTTTTGATGAGCCGGACCAAGAGACCCAGTACTTC,CASSFDEPDQETQYF,TRBJ2-5,-,TRBV28,-,15
TGTGCCAGCAGACCGAGGGACAGGGGAAATGAGCAGTTCTTC,CASRPRDRGNEQFF,TRBJ2-1,-,TRBV5-4,TRBD1,14
TGTGCCAGCACCGAACGGTCAGGAAGCCCCACCTACGAGCAGTACTTC,CASTERSGSPTYEQYF,TRBJ2-7,few,TRBV5-6,-,16
TGTGCCAGCAGTTTCAGCGGTAGCTCCTACAATGAGCAGTTCTTC,CASSFSGSSYNEQFF,TRBJ2-1,-,TRBV28,-,15
TGTGCCAGCAGTGAATACCGGGCGGGGGGGCTGGGGACCCAGTACTTC,CASSEYRAGGLGTQYF,TRBJ2-5,-,TRBV6-1,TRBD2,16
TGCGCCAGCAGCTTAGGGGGGCCAGATACGCAGTATTTT,CASSLGGPDTQYF,TRBJ2-3,few,TRBV5-1,-,13
TGTGCCAGCACCTCCGTCTCAGATACGCAGTATTTT,CASTSVSDTQYF,TRBJ2-3,-,TRBV6-5,-,12
TGCGCCAGCAGCTTAGGGGGAGCTGGAAACACCATATATTTT,CASSLGGAGNTIYF,TRBJ1-3,-,TRBV5-1,-,14
TGTGCCTGGAGTGCAGGAGGAAATCAGCCCCAGCATTTT,CAWSAGGNQPQHF,TRBJ1-5,-,TRBV30,-,13
TGTGCCAGCAGTGAAAGTAGCGGGGGGTACAATGAGCAGTTCTTC,CASSESSGGYNEQFF,TRBJ2-1,-,TRBV6-1,TRBD2,15
TGCGCCAGCAGCTTGGGGACAGGGGCTGAAGCTTTCTTT,CASSLGTGAEAFF,TRBJ1-1,-,TRBV5-1,TRBD1,13
TGTGCCAGTAGTCCTACCGACAGGTTCGAAGCTTTCTTT,CASSPTDRFEAFF,TRBJ1-1,-,TRBV19,-,13
TGTGCCAGCAGCGCCCGGGACAGGGGCTACGAGCAGTACTTC,CASSARDRGYEQYF,TRBJ2-7,-,TRBV7-8,TRBD1,14
TGTGCCAGCCGAGAAGTCTTCACTTGGGGAGAGACCCAGTACTTC,CASREVFTWGETQYF,TRBJ2-5,-,TRBV6-5,-,15